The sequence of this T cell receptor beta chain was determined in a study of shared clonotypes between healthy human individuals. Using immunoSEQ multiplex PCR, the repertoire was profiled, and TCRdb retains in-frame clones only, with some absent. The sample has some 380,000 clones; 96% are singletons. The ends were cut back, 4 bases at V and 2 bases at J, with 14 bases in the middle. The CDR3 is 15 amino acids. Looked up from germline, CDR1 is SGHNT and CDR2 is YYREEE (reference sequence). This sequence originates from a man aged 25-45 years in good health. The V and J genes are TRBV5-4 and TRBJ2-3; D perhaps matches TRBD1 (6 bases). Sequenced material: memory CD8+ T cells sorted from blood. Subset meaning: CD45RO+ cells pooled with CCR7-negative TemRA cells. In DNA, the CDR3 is TGTGCCAGCAGCGCAAAAGACAGGTTCACAGATACGCAGTATTTT. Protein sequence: CASSAKDRFTDTQYF.